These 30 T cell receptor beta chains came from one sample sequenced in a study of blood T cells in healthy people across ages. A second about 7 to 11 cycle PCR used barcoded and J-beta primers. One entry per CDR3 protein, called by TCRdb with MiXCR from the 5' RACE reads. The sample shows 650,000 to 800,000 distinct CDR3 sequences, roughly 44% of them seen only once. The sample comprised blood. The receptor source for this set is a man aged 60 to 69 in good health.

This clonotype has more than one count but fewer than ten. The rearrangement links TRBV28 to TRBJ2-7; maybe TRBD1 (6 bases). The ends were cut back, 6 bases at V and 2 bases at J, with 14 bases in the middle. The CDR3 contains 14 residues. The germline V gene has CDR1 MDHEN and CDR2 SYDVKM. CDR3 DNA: TGTGCCAGCAGCTGGACAGAAAGTACCTACGAGCAGTACTTC. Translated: CASSWTESTYEQYF.

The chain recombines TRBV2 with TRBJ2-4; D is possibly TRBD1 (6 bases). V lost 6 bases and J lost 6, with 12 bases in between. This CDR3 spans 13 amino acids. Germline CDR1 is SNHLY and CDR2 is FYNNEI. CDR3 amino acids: CASRYRVANIQYF. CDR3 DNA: TGTGCCAGCAGATACAGGGTTGCAAACATTCAGTACTTC.

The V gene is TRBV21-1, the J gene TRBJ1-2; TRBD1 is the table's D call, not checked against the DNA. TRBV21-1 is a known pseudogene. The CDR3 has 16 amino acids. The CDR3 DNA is TGTGCCAGTCCCCAGGAAGGACACCCAAATAGCTATGGCTACACCTTC. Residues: CASPQEGHPNSYGYTF.

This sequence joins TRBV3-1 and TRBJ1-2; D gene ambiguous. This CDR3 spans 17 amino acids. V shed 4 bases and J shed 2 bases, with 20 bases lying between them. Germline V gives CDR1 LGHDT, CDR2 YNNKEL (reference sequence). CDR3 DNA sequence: TGTGCCAGCAGCCCCGAGGTCCAAAGGGAATCAAACTATGGCTACACCTTC. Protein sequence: CASSPEVQRESNYGYTF.

The CDR3 DNA follows: TGCAGTGCTAGAGATGAGCGATGGGTAGGGGAGACCCAGTACTTC. Its protein product is CSARDERWVGETQYF. The chain recombines TRBV20-1 with TRBJ2-5, with unresolved D. The V end lost 0 bases, the J end lost 5 bases, and 16 bases lay between the germline ends. Germline CDR1 DFQATT, CDR2 SNEGSKA (reference sequence). The CDR3 extends over 15 amino acids.

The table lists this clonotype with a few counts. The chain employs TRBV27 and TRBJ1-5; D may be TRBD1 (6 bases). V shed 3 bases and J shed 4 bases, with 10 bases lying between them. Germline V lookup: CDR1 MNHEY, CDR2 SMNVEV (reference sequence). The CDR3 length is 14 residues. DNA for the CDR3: TGTGCCAGCAGTTTTGGGACACCGAATCAGCCCCAGCATTTT. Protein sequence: CASSFGTPNQPQHF.

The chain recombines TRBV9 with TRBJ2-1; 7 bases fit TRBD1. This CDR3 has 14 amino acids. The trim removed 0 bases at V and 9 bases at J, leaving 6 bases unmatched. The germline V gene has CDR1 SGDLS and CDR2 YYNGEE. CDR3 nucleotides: TGTGCCAGCAGCGTAGCTACAGGGGCAAGTGAGCAGTTCTTC. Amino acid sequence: CASSVATGASEQFF.

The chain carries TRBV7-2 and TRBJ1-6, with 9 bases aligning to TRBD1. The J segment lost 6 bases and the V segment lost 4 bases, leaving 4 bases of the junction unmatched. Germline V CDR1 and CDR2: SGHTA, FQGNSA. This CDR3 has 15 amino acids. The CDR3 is CASSSQDRGNSPLHF. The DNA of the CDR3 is TGTGCCAGCAGCTCCCAGGACAGGGGTAATTCACCCCTCCACTTT.

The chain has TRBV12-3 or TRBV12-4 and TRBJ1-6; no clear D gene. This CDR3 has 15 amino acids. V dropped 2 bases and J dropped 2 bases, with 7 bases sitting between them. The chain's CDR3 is CASSLKGPYNSPLHF. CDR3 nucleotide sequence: TGTGCCAGCAGTTTAAAGGGCCCCTATAATTCACCCCTCCACTTT.

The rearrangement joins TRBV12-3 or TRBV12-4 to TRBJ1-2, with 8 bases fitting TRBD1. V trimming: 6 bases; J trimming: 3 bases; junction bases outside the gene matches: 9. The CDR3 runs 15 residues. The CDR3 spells CASRTTTGGDYGYTF. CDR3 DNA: TGTGCCAGCAGGACGACTACAGGGGGAGACTATGGCTACACCTTC.

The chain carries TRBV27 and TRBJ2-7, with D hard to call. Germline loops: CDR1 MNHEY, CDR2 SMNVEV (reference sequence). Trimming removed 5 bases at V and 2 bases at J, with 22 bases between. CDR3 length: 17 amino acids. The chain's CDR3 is CASSGPGPPVGPYEQYF. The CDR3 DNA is TGTGCCAGCAGTGGACCCGGGCCCCCCGTAGGACCCTACGAGCAGTACTTC.

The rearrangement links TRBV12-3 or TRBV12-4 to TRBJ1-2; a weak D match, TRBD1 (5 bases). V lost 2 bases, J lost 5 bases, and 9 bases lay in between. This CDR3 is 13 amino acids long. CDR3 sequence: CASSLRSGYGYTF. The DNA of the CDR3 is TGTGCCAGCAGTTTAAGGTCAGGGTATGGCTACACCTTC.

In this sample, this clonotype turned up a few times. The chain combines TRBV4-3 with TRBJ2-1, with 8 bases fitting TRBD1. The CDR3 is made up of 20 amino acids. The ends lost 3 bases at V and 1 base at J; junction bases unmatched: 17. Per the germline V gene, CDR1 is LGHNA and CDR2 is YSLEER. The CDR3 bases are TGCGCCAGCAGCCAGTCTCCGGAGACAGGGGAGATTAAATCCTACAATGAGCAGTTCTTC. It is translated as CASSQSPETGEIKSYNEQFF.

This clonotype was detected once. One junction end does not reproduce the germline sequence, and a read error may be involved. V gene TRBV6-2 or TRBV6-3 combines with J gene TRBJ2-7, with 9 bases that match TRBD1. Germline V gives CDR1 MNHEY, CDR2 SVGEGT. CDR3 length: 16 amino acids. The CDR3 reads CAGSIPPQGALYEQYF. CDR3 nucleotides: TGTGCCGGCAGCATCCCCCCACAGGGGGCTCTCTACGAGCAGTACTTC.

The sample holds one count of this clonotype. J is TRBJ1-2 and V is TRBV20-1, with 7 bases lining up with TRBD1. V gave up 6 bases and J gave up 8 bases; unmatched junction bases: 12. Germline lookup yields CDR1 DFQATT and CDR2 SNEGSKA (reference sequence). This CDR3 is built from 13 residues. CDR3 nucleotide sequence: TGCAGTGCAGATTACACAGGGGTCGGAGGCTACACCTTC. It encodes CSADYTGVGGYTF.

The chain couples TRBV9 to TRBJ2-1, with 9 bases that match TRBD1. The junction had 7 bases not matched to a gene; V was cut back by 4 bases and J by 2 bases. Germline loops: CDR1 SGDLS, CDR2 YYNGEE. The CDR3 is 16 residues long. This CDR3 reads CASSPRGDRAYNEQFF. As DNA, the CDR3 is TGTGCCAGCAGCCCAAGAGGGGACAGGGCCTACAATGAGCAGTTCTTC.

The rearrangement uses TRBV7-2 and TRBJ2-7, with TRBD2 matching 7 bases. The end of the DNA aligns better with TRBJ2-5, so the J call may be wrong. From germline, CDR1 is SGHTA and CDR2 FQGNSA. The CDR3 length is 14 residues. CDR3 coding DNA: TGTGCCAGCAGCTTCAGGACTAGGGAGGAGACCCAGTACTTC. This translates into CASSFRTREETQYF.

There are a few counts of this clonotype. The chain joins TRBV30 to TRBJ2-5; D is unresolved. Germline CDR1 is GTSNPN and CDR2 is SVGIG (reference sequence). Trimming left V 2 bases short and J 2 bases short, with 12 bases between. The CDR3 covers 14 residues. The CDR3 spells CAWSHGLSQETQYF. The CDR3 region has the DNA TGTGCCTGGAGTCACGGCCTATCACAAGAGACCCAGTACTTC.

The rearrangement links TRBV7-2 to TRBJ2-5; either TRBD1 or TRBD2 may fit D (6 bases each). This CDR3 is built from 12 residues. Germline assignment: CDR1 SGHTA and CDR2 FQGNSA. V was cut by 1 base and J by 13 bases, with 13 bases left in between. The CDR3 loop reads CASSLDKGGRYF. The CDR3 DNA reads TGTGCCAGCAGCTTAGACAAGGGGGGTCGGTACTTC.

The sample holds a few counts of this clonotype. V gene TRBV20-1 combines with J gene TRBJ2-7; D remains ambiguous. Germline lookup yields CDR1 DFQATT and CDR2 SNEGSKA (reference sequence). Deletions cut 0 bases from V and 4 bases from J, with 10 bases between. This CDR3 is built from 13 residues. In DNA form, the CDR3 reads TGCAGTGCTAGAGAGCTCCGAGGATACGAGCAGTACTTC. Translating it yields CSARELRGYEQYF.

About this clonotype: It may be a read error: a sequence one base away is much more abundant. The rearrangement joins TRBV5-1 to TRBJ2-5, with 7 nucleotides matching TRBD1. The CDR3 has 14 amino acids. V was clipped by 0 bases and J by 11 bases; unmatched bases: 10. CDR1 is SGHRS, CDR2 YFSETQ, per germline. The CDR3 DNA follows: TGCGCCAGCAGCTTGGGACAGGGTATGGGTGAGCAGTACTTC. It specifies CASSLGQGMGEQYF.

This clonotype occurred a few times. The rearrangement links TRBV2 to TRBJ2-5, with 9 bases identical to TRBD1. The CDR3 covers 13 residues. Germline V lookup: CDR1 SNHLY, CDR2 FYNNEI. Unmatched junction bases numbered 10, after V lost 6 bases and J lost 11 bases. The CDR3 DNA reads TGTGCCAGCAGCCCCGGGACAGGGAACGGGCAGTACTTC. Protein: CASSPGTGNGQYF. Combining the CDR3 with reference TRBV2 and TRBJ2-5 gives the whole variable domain EPEVTQTPSHQVTQMGQEVILRCVPISNHLYFYWYRQILGQKVEFLVSFYNNEISEKSEIFDDQFSVERPDGSNFTLKIRSTKLEDSAMYFCASSPGTGNGQYFGPGTRLLVL.

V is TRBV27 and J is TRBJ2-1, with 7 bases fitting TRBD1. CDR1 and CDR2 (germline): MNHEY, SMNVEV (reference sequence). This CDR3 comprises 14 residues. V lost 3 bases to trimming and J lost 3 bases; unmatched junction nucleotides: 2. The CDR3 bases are TGTGCCAGCAGTTTCCGGACAGGCTACAATGAGCAGTTCTTC. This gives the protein CASSFRTGYNEQFF.

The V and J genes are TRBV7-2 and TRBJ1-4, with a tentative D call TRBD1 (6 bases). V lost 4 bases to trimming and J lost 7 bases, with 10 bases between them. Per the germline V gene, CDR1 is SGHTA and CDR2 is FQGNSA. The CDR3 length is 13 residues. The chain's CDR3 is CASSSRTAEKLFF. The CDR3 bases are TGTGCCAGCAGCTCCAGGACAGCTGAAAAACTGTTTTTT.

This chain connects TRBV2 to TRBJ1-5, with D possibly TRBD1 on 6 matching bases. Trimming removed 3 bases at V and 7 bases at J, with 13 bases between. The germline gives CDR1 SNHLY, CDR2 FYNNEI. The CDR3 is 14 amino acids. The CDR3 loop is CASSDDAGAQPQHF. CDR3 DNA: TGTGCCAGCAGTGATGATGCAGGGGCCCAGCCCCAGCATTTT.

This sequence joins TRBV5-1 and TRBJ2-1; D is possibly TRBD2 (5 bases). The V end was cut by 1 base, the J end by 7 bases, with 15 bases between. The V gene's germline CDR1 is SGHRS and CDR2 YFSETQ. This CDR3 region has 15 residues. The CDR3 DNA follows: TGCGCCAGCAGCTTGCCCCAGGACTCGAGGAATGAGCAGTTCTTC. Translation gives CASSLPQDSRNEQFF.

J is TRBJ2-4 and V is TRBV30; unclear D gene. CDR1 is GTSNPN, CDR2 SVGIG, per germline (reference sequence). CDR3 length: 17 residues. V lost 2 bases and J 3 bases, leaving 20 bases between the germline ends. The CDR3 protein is CAWSFPSTNIVKNIQYF. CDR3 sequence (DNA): TGTGCCTGGAGTTTTCCCAGCACGAATATAGTCAAAAACATTCAGTACTTC.

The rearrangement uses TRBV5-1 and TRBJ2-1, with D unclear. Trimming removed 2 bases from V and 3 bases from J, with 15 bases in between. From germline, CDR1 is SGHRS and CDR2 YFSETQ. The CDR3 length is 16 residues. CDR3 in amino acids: CASSFNSPGLYNEQFF. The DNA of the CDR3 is TGCGCCAGCAGCTTTAATAGCCCGGGCCTCTACAATGAGCAGTTCTTC. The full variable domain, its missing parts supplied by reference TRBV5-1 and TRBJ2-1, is KAGVTQTPRYLIKTRGQQVTLSCSPISGHRSVSWYQQTPGQGLQFLFEYFSETQRNKGNFPGRFSGRQFSNSRSEMNVSTLELGDSALYLCASSFNSPGLYNEQFFGPGTRLTVL.

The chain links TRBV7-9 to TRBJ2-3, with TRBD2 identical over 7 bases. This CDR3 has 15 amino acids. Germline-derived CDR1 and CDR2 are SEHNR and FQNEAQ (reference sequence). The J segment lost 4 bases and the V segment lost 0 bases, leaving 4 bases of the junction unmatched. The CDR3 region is CASSLAAGSADTQYF. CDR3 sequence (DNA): TGTGCCAGCAGCTTAGCAGCGGGGTCTGCAGATACGCAGTATTTT.

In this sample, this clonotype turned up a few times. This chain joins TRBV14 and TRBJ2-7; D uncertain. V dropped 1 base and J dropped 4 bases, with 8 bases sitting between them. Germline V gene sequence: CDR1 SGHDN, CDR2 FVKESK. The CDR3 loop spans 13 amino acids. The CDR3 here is CASSQAAWYEQYF. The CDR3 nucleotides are TGTGCCAGCAGCCAAGCCGCTTGGTACGAGCAGTACTTC.